These T cell receptor beta chains were read from a single sample in a study of human T cells and chemical hapten exposure. MiXCR was run by TCRdb on the RACE reads, yielding one entry per CDR3 protein. The sample holds some 83,000 distinct CDR3 sequences, about 10% seen once. Specimen: whole blood, collected in connection with sensitization to the hapten diphenylcyclopropenone (DPC). Receptor source: a woman between 50 and 59 years old with alopecia areata. Some clones in this sample may be carry-over from other donors' samples. CDR3s leave out the opening cysteine and the closing phenylalanine or tryptophan.

v_call,j_call,cdr3_length,cdr3_aa
TRBV29-1,TRBJ2-7,10,SVGKGDSEQY
TRBV20-1,TRBJ1-1,14,SARDRTGTGNTEAF
TRBV6-1,TRBJ2-7,13,ASTLGTTLSYEQY
TRBV30,TRBJ2-4,16,AWSGQGARGLAKNIQY
TRBV20-1,TRBJ1-1,12,SAYYSGQGKEAF
TRBV7-8,TRBJ2-3,13,ASSLAGFLGDTQY
TRBV5-1,TRBJ2-6,14,ASSRQGHSGANVLT
TRBV11-2,TRBJ2-4,15,ASSTAQGIIAKNIQY
TRBV7-2,TRBJ2-5,12,ASNPGGGRQTQY
TRBV6-2/TRBV6-3,TRBJ2-7,11,ASSYSTIYEQY
TRBV11-3,TRBJ1-3,13,ASSPGTGGTNTIY
TRBV6-4,TRBJ1-1,12,ASSDPNTRGQAF
TRBV20-1,TRBJ1-1,9,SAITGTEAF
TRBV6-1,TRBJ1-5,12,ASTWDSTNQPQH
TRBV12-3/TRBV12-4,TRBJ1-2,13,ASSPSGTGAYGYT
TRBV4-2,TRBJ1-1,14,ASSPAGGTTITEAF
TRBV6-6,TRBJ1-1,14,ASSYPKTGSNTEAF
TRBV9,TRBJ2-1,13,ASSVESSGYNEQF
TRBV19,TRBJ2-5,15,ASSTDRGPSGEETQY
TRBV29-1,TRBJ2-5,13,SVEGASGRQETQY
TRBV12-3/TRBV12-4,TRBJ1-4,12,ASSLRALNEKLF
TRBV2,TRBJ2-7,11,ATSDASSYEQY
TRBV5-1,TRBJ2-7,15,ASSPGGTSGPGGEQY
TRBV18,TRBJ1-2,10,ASSGTGDGYT
TRBV7-6,TRBJ2-2,13,ASSLAGVSTGELF
TRBV7-2,TRBJ2-3,10,ASTLDSDTQY
TRBV19,TRBJ1-5,13,ASSSGQRSSPPQH
TRBV28,TRBJ2-2,15,ASSLRQGEVLTGELF
TRBV29-1,TRBJ2-7,13,SAGLAGAPHYEQY
TRBV19,TRBJ2-1,13,ASRPGTSGGDEQF
TRBV19,TRBJ2-7,12,ASSMQGAYYEQY
TRBV9,TRBJ2-7,14,ASSVEGLAGAREQY